The entry that follows covers one T cell receptor (beta chain) sequence. Its antigen remains unidentified. These data originate in a study of molecular identifiers for immune sequencing clone quantification. Broader study findings: Investigators reportedly could detect spiked Jurkat TCR RNA from one cell among one million naive cells.

TCRdb re-derived calls from the PCR reads in MiXCR, one entry per CDR3 protein. Found here are about 65,000 distinct CDR3 sequences, around 18% of them singletons; the top ten hold roughly 1.6%. Sequenced sample: naive CD8+ T cells from blood, with Jurkat cell RNA spiked in. The subset denotes: FACS-sorted CD8+CD4-CCR7+CD45RA+ naive T cells. The sequence was obtained from a human donor in good health. Some libraries in this study had Jurkat cell RNA spiked in.

CDR3 DNA sequence: TGTGCACTCGGAGCGGTGTCCTACAATGAGCAGTTCTTC. It encodes CALGAVSYNEQFF. This chain links TRBV12-2 with TRBJ2-1; the table's D call of TRBD2 was not tested on the DNA. TRBV12-2 is a recognized pseudogene. The CDR3 consists of 13 residues.